This T cell receptor (beta chain) was sequenced in a study of T cells in tuberculosis. Study as a whole: CD1B tetramers identified T cells specific for mycobacterial lipid GMM. Whole-study findings and limits: Selection depended on which cryopreserved specimens were available. GMM-specific TCRs were nearer to active tuberculosis alpha repertoires, suggesting expansion.

Time point specified: new active TB diagnosis, blood taken before or within 7 days of starting treatment. Positive smear microscopy and/or M. tuberculosis culture confirmed active disease. A note on this clone: The antigen is unknown.

Sequenced by immunoSEQ multiplex PCR; TCRdb stores in-frame clones only, minus some. The profile covers roughly 35,000 clones, with 92% appearing a single time and approximately 6.8% taken by the ten largest. Deletions cut 4 bases from V and 1 base from J, with 5 bases between. CDR3 length equals 12 residues. Germline-derived CDR1 and CDR2 are GTSNPN and SVGIG (reference sequence). The chain recombines TRBV30 with TRBJ1-3; no firm D call. This sequence originates from an adult with tuberculosis. Some clones in this sample may be carry-over from other donors' samples. The sample in question was PBMCs, obtained at tuberculosis diagnosis. The CDR3 DNA is TGTGCCTGGAAGAGATCTGGAAACACCATATATTTT. Its protein is CAWKRSGNTIYF.